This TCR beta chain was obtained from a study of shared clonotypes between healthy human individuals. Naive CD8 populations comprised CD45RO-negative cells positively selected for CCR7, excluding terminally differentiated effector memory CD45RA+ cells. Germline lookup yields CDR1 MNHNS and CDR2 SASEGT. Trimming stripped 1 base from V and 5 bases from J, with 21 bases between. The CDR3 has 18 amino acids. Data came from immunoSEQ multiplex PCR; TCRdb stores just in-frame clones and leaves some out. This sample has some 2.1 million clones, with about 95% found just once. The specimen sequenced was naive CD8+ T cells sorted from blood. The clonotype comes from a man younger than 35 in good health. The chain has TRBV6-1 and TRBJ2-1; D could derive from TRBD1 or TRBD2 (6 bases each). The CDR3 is CASSEEAEGVKGNNEQFF. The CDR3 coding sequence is TGTGCCAGCAGTGAAGAGGCGGAGGGGGTAAAGGGAAACAATGAGCAGTTCTTC.